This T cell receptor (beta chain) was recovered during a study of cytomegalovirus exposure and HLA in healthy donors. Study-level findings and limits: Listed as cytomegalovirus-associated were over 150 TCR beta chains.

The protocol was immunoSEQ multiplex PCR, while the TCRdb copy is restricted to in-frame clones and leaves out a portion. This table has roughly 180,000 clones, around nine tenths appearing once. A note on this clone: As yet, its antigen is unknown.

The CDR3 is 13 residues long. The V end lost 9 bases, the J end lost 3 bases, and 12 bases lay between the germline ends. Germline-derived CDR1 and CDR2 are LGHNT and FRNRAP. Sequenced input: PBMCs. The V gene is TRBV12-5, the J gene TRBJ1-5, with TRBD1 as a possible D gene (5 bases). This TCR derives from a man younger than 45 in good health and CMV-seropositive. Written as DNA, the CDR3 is TGTGCTAGCGAAATGGGGGACAATCAGCCCCAGCATTTT. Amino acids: CASEMGDNQPQHF. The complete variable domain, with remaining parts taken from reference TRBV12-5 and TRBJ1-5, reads DARVTQTPRHKVTEMGQEVTMRCQPILGHNTVFWYRQTMMQGLELLAYFRNRAPLDDSGMPKDRFSAEMPDATLATLKIQPSEPRDSAVYFCASEMGDNQPQHFGDGTRLSIL.